This entry lists 10 T cell receptor beta chains sequenced from one sample in a study of Tregs in tolerant kidney transplant recipients. Assay used: immunoSEQ multiplex PCR; TCRdb lists only in-frame clones, some missing. The sample contains some 250,000 clones, around 81% of which appear only once. Sequencing was performed on CD4+ T cells from blood. These receptor sequences come from a human donor in good health.

In regard to this clone: Other nucleotide sequences from this sample produce the same CDR3. V and J are TRBV10-3 and TRBJ2-7; D possibly corresponds to TRBD1 (5 bases). With 4 bases removed from V and 3 bases from J, the gap between germline ends came to 7 bases. CDR3 length: 12 residues. Germline V lookup: CDR1 ENHRY, CDR2 SYGVKD. The CDR3 bases are TGTGCCATCAGTGGAACAGGCTACGAGCAGTACTTC. The encoded protein is CAISGTGYEQYF.

This clone has a single count. The chain recombines TRBV11-2 with TRBJ2-7; D call uncertain. The CDR3 loop spans 15 amino acids. The ends were cut back, 0 bases at V and 1 base at J, with 10 bases in the middle. Germline V lookup: CDR1 SGHAT, CDR2 FQNNGV. The DNA of the CDR3 is TGTGCCAGCAGCTTAGAGGGCTATACTTCCTACGAGCAGTACTTC. Translated, it gives CASSLEGYTSYEQYF. The full variable domain, completed using reference TRBV11-2 and TRBJ2-7, is EAGVAQSPRYKIIEKRQSVAFWCNPISGHATLYWYQQILGQGPKLLIQFQNNGVVDDSQLPKDRFSAERLKGVDSTLKIQPAKLEDSAVYLCASSLEGYTSYEQYFGPGTRLTVT.

The genes are TRBV9 and TRBJ2-1; a possible D gene is TRBD1 (6 bases). Germline V lookup: CDR1 SGDLS, CDR2 YYNGEE. There are 15 residues in the CDR3. Trimming removed 0 bases from V and 10 bases from J, with 17 bases in between. The CDR3: CASSVDAGATVEQFF. The CDR3 DNA reads as TGTGCCAGCAGCGTAGACGCAGGGGCGACGGTGGAGCAGTTCTTC.

This rearrangement joins TRBV15 to TRBJ2-7, with TRBD2 as a possible D gene (6 bases). The CDR3 runs to 15 residues. Germline lookup yields CDR1 LNHNV and CDR2 YYDKDF (reference sequence). V shed 1 base and J shed 2 bases, with 12 bases lying between them. CDR3: CATSRARRGAYEQYF. The CDR3 DNA reads as TGTGCCACCAGCAGAGCGCGGCGGGGAGCCTACGAGCAGTACTTC.

This clone was picked up one time. CDR3 sequence (DNA): TGTGCCAGCTCACCTCGTTCGGGACTAGCGACGGAGAATGAGCAGTTCTTC. Encoded protein: CASSPRSGLATENEQFF. The genes are TRBV18 and TRBJ2-1, with TRBD2 identical over 10 bases. The ends lost 3 bases at V and 7 bases at J; junction bases unmatched: 12. Germline values: CDR1 KGHSH, CDR2 LQKENI. The CDR3 is made up of 17 amino acids.

CDR3 residues: CASSYQGQTYEQYF. CDR3 in DNA: TGTGCCAGCAGTTACCAGGGACAGACCTACGAGCAGTACTTC. The chain recombines TRBV6-6 with TRBJ2-7; 7 bases line up with TRBD1. The ends lost 2 bases at V and 2 bases at J; junction bases unmatched: 3. The CDR3 sequence is 14 residues long. Per germline, CDR1 MNHNY and CDR2 SVGAGI (reference sequence).

This chain links TRBV18 with TRBJ1-5, with D unclear. Trimming cost V 0 bases and J 2 bases, with 5 bases left between them. Germline loops: CDR1 KGHSH, CDR2 LQKENI. The CDR3 runs 14 residues. The CDR3 spells CASSPPTGNQPQHF. CDR3 DNA: TGTGCCAGCTCACCACCTACAGGCAATCAGCCCCAGCATTTT.

Worth noting for this clone: Other nucleotide sequences from this sample produce the same CDR3. The chain employs TRBV6-5 and TRBJ2-2; D is possibly TRBD1 (6 bases). Per the germline V gene, CDR1 is MNHEY and CDR2 is SVGAGI. The germline V and J ends were trimmed by 6 bases and 6 bases, with 11 bases remaining between them. CDR3 length: 13 residues. The CDR3 protein is CASSPEGAGELFF. The CDR3 coding sequence is TGTGCCAGCAGCCCAGAGGGGGCCGGGGAGCTGTTTTTT.

Only a few counts were recorded for this clone. The chain carries TRBV5-1 and TRBJ1-2; TRBD1 aligns across 9 bases. The CDR3 loop spans 15 amino acids. V shed 3 bases, J shed 2 bases, and the junction held 5 bases outside the gene matches. The germline V gene has CDR1 SGHRS and CDR2 YFSETQ. The CDR3 loop reads CASSYRQGGNYGYTF. The CDR3 coding sequence is TGCGCCAGCAGCTACAGACAGGGGGGGAACTATGGCTACACCTTC.

This clone has a handful of counts. This chain joins TRBV11-2 and TRBJ2-6, with unresolved D. CDR3 length equals 15 residues. Germline loops: CDR1 SGHAT, CDR2 FQNNGV. V was trimmed by 5 bases and J by 1 base, leaving 9 bases between them. The CDR3 loop reads CASSQYSSGANVLTF. CDR3 sequence (DNA): TGTGCCAGCAGCCAGTACAGTTCTGGGGCCAACGTCCTGACTTTC.